A selection of T cell receptor beta chains follows, all from one sample in a study of T cells in Graves' hyperthyroidism and ophthalmopathy. TCRdb independently ran MiXCR on the multiplex PCR reads; one entry per CDR3 protein. The repertoire consists of some 650,000 distinct CDR3 sequences, with around 16% occurring once and the leading ten covering about 3.5%. The sequenced sample was blood. These receptors were taken from a woman between 40 and 55 years old with Graves' ophthalmopathy. CDR3s include the opening cysteine and the closing phenylalanine or tryptophan. A D gene is named only where the DNA matches it firmly. Rows give clone size only sometimes, using once, few, many, or a class for an expanded clone.

abundance | d_gene | j_gene | v_gene | CDR3aa
many | . | TRBJ1-1 | TRBV5-1 | CASSVTENTEAFF
many | TRBD2 | TRBJ2-3 | TRBV11-2 | CASSLASGGKADTQYF
many | . | TRBJ1-1 | TRBV12-3/TRBV12-4 | CASSPLPYREAEAFF
many | . | TRBJ2-1 | TRBV29-1 | CSVSPSRSSYNEQFF
few | . | TRBJ2-3 | TRBV28 | CASSFTADSPDTQYF
. | . | TRBJ1-2 | TRBV29-1 | CSVWSFYGYTF
. | . | TRBJ1-1 | TRBV10-3 | CAISDRGADTEAFF
. | TRBD1 | TRBJ1-5 | TRBV7-8 | CASSLVGSGTGGWSQHF
. | TRBD1 | TRBJ1-1 | TRBV12-3/TRBV12-4 | CASSPQGAGEAFF
many | TRBD2 | TRBJ2-1 | TRBV12-3/TRBV12-4 | CASRPPTSGDSEQFF
many | TRBD2 | TRBJ2-7 | TRBV28 | CASNIGTSGSYEQYF
many | . | TRBJ1-2 | TRBV5-1 | CASSWDGASMYGYTF
many | . | TRBJ2-7 | TRBV7-9 | CASSIRLGGLDEQYF
few | . | TRBJ2-7 | TRBV7-9 | CASSLFPDYEQYF
many | TRBD1 | TRBJ1-1 | TRBV10-3 | CAISLRDRAMNTEAFF
few | . | TRBJ2-1 | TRBV6-6 | CASSYVGGPAGAHNEQFF
many | TRBD2 | TRBJ2-1 | TRBV28 | CASLAGPSYNEQFF
many | . | TRBJ1-1 | TRBV7-8 | CASSLRVATSGGNTEAFF
few | . | TRBJ1-2 | TRBV29-1 | CSVVEDGYTF
few | . | TRBJ2-2 | TRBV29-1 | CSVGSTTGELFF
many | . | TRBJ1-1 | TRBV30 | CAWSGGLEAFF
many | . | TRBJ1-1 | TRBV12-3/TRBV12-4 | CASSFRGTRNTEAFF
. | . | TRBJ1-1 | TRBV10-3 | CAISELVGGGGAFF
many | . | TRBJ1-1 | TRBV5-1 | CASSLGGAGNTEAFF
many | . | TRBJ2-4 | TRBV7-9 | CASSHDILLAKNIQYF
. | . | TRBJ1-1 | TRBV7-9 | CASRPFLGENTEAFF
few | TRBD1 | TRBJ1-5 | TRBV7-8 | CASSPLDRTLNQPQHF
many | TRBD2 | TRBJ2-5 | TRBV20-1 | CSARLAGGNLETQYF
many | TRBD2 | TRBJ2-5 | TRBV6-1 | CASSPGTSVETQYF
. | . | TRBJ2-7 | TRBV7-9 | CVSSLVGYEQYF
. | TRBD1 | TRBJ2-5 | TRBV5-4 | CASSSFFGTGFFETQYF
many | . | TRBJ1-1 | TRBV20-1 | CSAGWFGGVVTEAFF
many | TRBD1 | TRBJ2-3 | TRBV3-1 | CASSRSTGTSTDTQYF
few | . | TRBJ2-3 | TRBV7-3 | CASSSNGADTQYF
. | . | TRBJ1-1 | TRBV5-6 | CASSFREAEAFF
many | . | TRBJ1-1 | TRBV11-1 | CASSFNTEAFF
many | . | TRBJ1-5 | TRBV28 | CASSHGTSTDSNQPQHF
few | . | TRBJ1-1 | TRBV28 | CASSIIGRLNTEAFF
many | . | TRBJ1-6 | TRBV12-3/TRBV12-4 | CASSLDRERSPLHF
. | TRBD2 | TRBJ2-1 | TRBV7-9 | CASSYQGAAGGRYNEQFF
many | . | TRBJ1-1 | TRBV2 | CASSVRIPEAFF
. | TRBD1 | TRBJ1-6 | TRBV19 | CASSEGQGAYSPLHF
. | . | TRBJ1-1 | TRBV29-1 | CSVEGQQNTEAFF
. | . | TRBJ2-2 | TRBV19 | CASSNLNTGELFF
many | . | TRBJ1-1 | TRBV6-1 | CASGKGENTEAFF
many | . | TRBJ2-7 | TRBV5-6 | CASSLAREQYF